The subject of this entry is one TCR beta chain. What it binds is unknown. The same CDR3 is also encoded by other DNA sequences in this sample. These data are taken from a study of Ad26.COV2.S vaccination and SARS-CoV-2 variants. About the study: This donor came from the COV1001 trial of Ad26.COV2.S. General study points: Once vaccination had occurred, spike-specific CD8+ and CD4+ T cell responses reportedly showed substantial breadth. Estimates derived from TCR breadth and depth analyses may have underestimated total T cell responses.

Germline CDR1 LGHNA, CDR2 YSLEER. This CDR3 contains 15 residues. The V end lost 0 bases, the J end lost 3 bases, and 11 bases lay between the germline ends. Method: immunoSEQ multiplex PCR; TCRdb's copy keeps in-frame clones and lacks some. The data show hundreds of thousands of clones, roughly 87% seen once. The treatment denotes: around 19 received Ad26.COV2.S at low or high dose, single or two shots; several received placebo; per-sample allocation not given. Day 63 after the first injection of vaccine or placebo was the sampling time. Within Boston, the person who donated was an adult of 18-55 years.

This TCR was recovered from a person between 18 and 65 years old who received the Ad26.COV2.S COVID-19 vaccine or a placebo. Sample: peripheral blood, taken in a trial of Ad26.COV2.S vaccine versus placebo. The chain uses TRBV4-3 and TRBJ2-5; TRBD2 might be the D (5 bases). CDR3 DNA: TGCGCCAGCAGCCAAGATTTGAGAGCGGAAGAGACCCAGTACTTC. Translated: CASSQDLRAEETQYF.